The next 21 T cell receptor beta chains were all read from a single sample in a study of T cells in localized non-small cell lung cancer. Produced via immunoSEQ multiplex PCR; TCRdb's table is partial and in-frame only. The table includes approximately 31,000 clones, approximately 80% detected once. The sample here was peripheral blood, taken before any cancer treatment. The receptors originated from a male donor aged 60 or over with stage II squamous cell lung carcinoma.

The chain employs TRBV11-2 and TRBJ2-2; 12 nucleotides match TRBD2. The V gene end was trimmed by 4 bases and the J gene end by 4 bases; junction bases not matched to a gene: 4. Germline V gene lookup returns CDR1 SGHAT and CDR2 FQNNGV. The CDR3 length is 16 residues. CDR3 amino acids: CASSSPGLAGTGELFF. In DNA form, the CDR3 reads TGTGCCAGCAGCTCGCCGGGACTAGCGGGCACCGGGGAGCTGTTTTTT.

The chain joins TRBV9 to TRBJ2-7; 7 bases agree with TRBD2. The CDR3 extends over 15 amino acids. Trimming took 0 bases from V and 2 from J; bases not matched to a gene: 5. The germline CDR1 and CDR2 sequences are SGDLS and YYNGEE. CDR3 DNA: TGTGCCAGCAGCGTAGAGCCTAGCGGCACCTACGAGCAGTACTTC. Protein: CASSVEPSGTYEQYF.

This chain connects TRBV11-3 to TRBJ1-1; D remains unclear. The V end lost 1 base, the J end lost 8 bases, and 11 bases lay between the germline ends. The CDR3 length is 13 residues. Germline CDR1 reads SGHNT; CDR2 reads YENEEA. For the CDR3, the DNA is TGTGCCAGCAGCTTAGGTAAAGGGTTGGAAGCTTTCTTT. It codes for CASSLGKGLEAFF.

V and J are TRBV27 and TRBJ2-1, with D unclear. The CDR3 is 14 amino acids. The V gene's germline CDR1 is MNHEY and CDR2 SMNVEV (reference sequence). Trimming took off 0 bases at V and 0 bases at J, with 3 bases between the two ends. The CDR3 reads CASSLSGSYNEQFF. The CDR3 DNA follows: TGTGCCAGCAGTTTATCGGGCTCCTACAATGAGCAGTTCTTC.

The chain carries TRBV21-1 and TRBJ2-3; the tabulated D call, TRBD2, remains unverified against the DNA. TRBV21-1 counts as a pseudogene. The CDR3 sequence is 12 residues long. The CDR3 sequence is CASIRERDTQYF. The CDR3 DNA is TGTGCCAGCATACGGGAACGAGATACGCAGTATTTT.

This clone was picked up a small number of times. The chain is built from TRBV7-3 and TRBJ2-2, with no clear D. Trimming removed 1 base from V and 4 bases from J, with 1 base in between. The CDR3 contains 12 residues. In germline, CDR1 is SGHTA, CDR2 FQGTGA. The CDR3 DNA sequence: TGTGCCAGCAGCTTAAGCACCGGGGAGCTGTTTTTT. This gives the protein CASSLSTGELFF.

CDR3 sequence: CASSFKGGNSPLHF. The DNA for the CDR3 is TGTGCCAGCAGCTTTAAAGGGGGTAATTCACCCCTCCACTTT. The V and J genes are TRBV5-6 and TRBJ1-6, with a possible D match to TRBD1 (6 bases). Looked up from germline, CDR1 is SGHDT and CDR2 is YYEEEE. V lost 2 bases to trimming and J lost 6 bases, with 9 bases between them. The CDR3 spans 14 residues. The full variable domain, its missing parts supplied by reference TRBV5-6 and TRBJ1-6, is DAGVTQSPTHLIKTRGQQVTLRCSPKSGHDTVSWYQQALGQGPQFIFQYYEEEERQRGNFPDRFSGHQFPNYSSELNVNALLLGDSALYLCASSFKGGNSPLHFGNGTRLTVT.

There are many counts of this clone. This chain connects TRBV11-3 to TRBJ2-3; D remains unclear. With 0 bases removed from V and 4 bases from J, the gap between germline ends came to 8 bases. The CDR3 has 14 residues. Germline CDR1 SGHNT, CDR2 YENEEA. CDR3 bases: TGTGCCAGCAGCTTAGACCCCGACGCAGATACGCAGTATTTT. Amino acid sequence: CASSLDPDADTQYF. Using reference TRBV11-3 and TRBJ2-3 for the parts outside the CDR3, the full variable domain is EAGVVQSPRYKIIEKKQPVAFWCNPISGHNTLYWYLQNLGQGPELLIRYENEEAVDDSQLPKDRFSAERLKGVDSTLKIQPAELGDSAVYLCASSLDPDADTQYFGPGTRLTVL.

The rearrangement links TRBV21-1 to TRBJ1-2. TRBV21-1 is classified as a pseudogene. This CDR3 region has 11 residues. The CDR3 region has the DNA TGTGCCGGGTCCCCTTTCTGGGGCTACACCTTC. Translated: CAGSPFWGYTF.

The chain is built from TRBV7-2 and TRBJ1-1; D is possibly TRBD1 (5 bases). The CDR3 contains 17 residues. Germline lookup yields CDR1 SGHTA and CDR2 FQGNSA. V gave up 2 bases and J gave up 1 base, with 17 bases separating them. For the CDR3, the DNA is TGTGCCAGCAGCTTAATTCCGACGGGGCAGTCGAACACTGAAGCTTTCTTT. It specifies CASSLIPTGQSNTEAFF.

The gene calls are TRBV21-1 and TRBJ2-7; the table's D call, TRBD2, was not checked against the DNA. TRBV21-1 is recorded as a pseudogene. The CDR3 contains 16 residues. In DNA, the CDR3 is TGTGCCAGCAGCGACCCACGACTAGCGGGAGCGAACGAGCAGTACTTC. Protein: CASSDPRLAGANEQYF.

The chain couples TRBV5-1 to TRBJ1-1; perhaps TRBD1 as D (6 bases). The V gene lost 1 base and the J gene lost 4 bases, with 20 bases spanning the gap. This CDR3 contains 17 residues. Germline loops: CDR1 SGHRS, CDR2 YFSETQ. The CDR3 DNA is TGCGCCAGCAGCTTGTCCACCGGCGTGGGGGGCGGCACTGAAGCTTTCTTT. Encoded protein: CASSLSTGVGGGTEAFF.

CDR3 nucleotides: TGTGCCAGCAGTTTTCTAGGGACAGGGAAAGAAGCTTTCTTT. Protein: CASSFLGTGKEAFF. The V call is TRBV28, the J call TRBJ1-1, with 9 bases identical to TRBD1. Losses at the gene ends were 3 bases for V and 8 bases for J; bases not matched to a gene: 7. Germline V CDR1 and CDR2: MDHEN, SYDVKM. This CDR3 spans 14 amino acids.

This chain links TRBV10-2 with TRBJ1-1; D may be TRBD1 (5 bases). The CDR3 consists of 14 residues. Germline lookup yields CDR1 WSHSY and CDR2 SAAADI. Trimming took off 5 bases at V and 6 bases at J, with 16 bases between the two ends. The CDR3 sequence: CASSTQAQGAEAFF. The CDR3 region has the DNA TGCGCCAGCAGTACCCAAGCCCAGGGAGCTGAAGCTTTCTTT.

The V and J genes are TRBV28 and TRBJ1-1, with D possibly being TRBD1 (6 bases). V lost 1 base, J lost 7 bases, and 16 bases lay in between. The CDR3 sequence is 15 residues long. Germline-derived CDR1 and CDR2 are MDHEN and SYDVKM. The DNA for the CDR3 is TGTGCCAGCAGTTTATATGGGGGCCCTAACGGTGAAGCTTTCTTT. Protein sequence: CASSLYGGPNGEAFF.

The chain joins TRBV2 to TRBJ2-3; D is undetermined. CDR1 and CDR2 (germline): SNHLY, FYNNEI. The CDR3 extends over 11 amino acids. V lost 5 bases and J 2 bases, leaving 2 bases between the germline ends. CDR3 bases: TGTGCCAGCAGTACCACAGATACGCAGTATTTT. The encoded protein is CASSTTDTQYF.

V usage is TRBV9 and J usage is TRBJ2-7; the D call may be TRBD1 or TRBD2 (5 bases each). Between the trimmed V and J ends, which lost 4 bases and 4 bases, there was a span of 12 bases. Germline CDR1 SGDLS, CDR2 YYNGEE. The CDR3 runs to 13 residues. CDR3 in amino acids: CASSPGPQYEQYF. CDR3 in DNA: TGTGCCAGCAGCCCGGGACCGCAGTACGAGCAGTACTTC. The full variable domain, rest sourced from reference TRBV9 and TRBJ2-7, is DSGVTQTPKHLITATGQRVTLRCSPRSGDLSVYWYQQSLDQGLQFLIQYYNGEERAKGNILERFSAQQFPDLHSELNLSSLELGDSALYFCASSPGPQYEQYFGPGTRLTVT.

This clone was seen a handful of times. The gene calls are TRBV11-1 and TRBJ2-7; TRBD1 matches 7 bases. The CDR3 is made up of 15 amino acids. Germline V gene lookup returns CDR1 SGHAT and CDR2 FQDESV (reference sequence). The J segment lost 2 bases and the V segment lost 5 bases, leaving 9 bases of the junction unmatched. The CDR3 nucleotides are TGTGCCAGCAGCACCCGCGGCCAGGGGGCCTACGAGCAGTACTTC. Amino acids: CASSTRGQGAYEQYF.

V usage is TRBV30 and J usage is TRBJ1-4; the D gene is possibly TRBD1 (6 bases). The CDR3 is made up of 12 amino acids. Germline CDR1 and CDR2: GTSNPN and SVGIG (reference sequence). V was shortened by 2 bases and J by 8 bases, with 9 bases between the two germline ends. CDR3 coding DNA: TGTGCCTGGAGTTCGGACAGAGAAAAACTGTTTTTT. Translated: CAWSSDREKLFF.

The genes are TRBV19 and TRBJ1-1; D is unclear. Germline-derived CDR1 and CDR2 are LNHDA and SQIVND (reference sequence). The CDR3 consists of 13 residues. V was cut by 2 bases and J by 7 bases, with 11 bases left in between. The chain's CDR3 is CASSISPKNEAFF. The CDR3 DNA reads as TGTGCCAGTAGTATATCCCCCAAGAATGAAGCTTTCTTT.

The gene calls are TRBV30 and TRBJ2-6; D perhaps matches TRBD2 (6 bases). Trimming left V 0 bases short and J 2 bases short, with 8 bases between. Germline CDR1 GTSNPN, CDR2 SVGIG (reference sequence). CDR3 length equals 15 residues. CDR3 nucleotides: TGTGCCTGGAGTGTAGGAGGGGCTGGGGCCAACGTCCTGACTTTC. Translating gives CAWSVGGAGANVLTF.